The source of this T cell receptor (beta chain) is a study of shared clonotypes between healthy human individuals (dated by TCRdb to 2020 to 2021). Some background on the complete study: The cohort comprised a couple of women and a few men aged 18 to 49 years. For each donor, three plates each were used for CD4 naive and CD4 memory, two plates were used for CD8 naive, and one plate was used for CD8 memory. Blood TCR repertoires of about 5 healthy adults were deeply sequenced to estimate repertoire size and the extent of clonotype sharing between individuals. Libraries were prepared and TCR repertoires were sequenced by different laboratories using diverse techniques, in order to increase sequencing depth and limit assay-specific biases. Per donor, leukapheresis produced somewhere between about 0.9 and 9.5 billion PBMCs. The investigation overall reported the following: Incomplete sequencing was indicated by rarefaction of sorted-subset datasets, despite the large sequencing depth. Sampling was restricted to blood, and TCR repertoires in tissues likely differ from the TCR repertoires found in blood. When several donors were compared, the shared fraction of clonotypes was 5% to 6.5% for naive CD4, approximately 3.3% for naive CD8, 2.3% for memory CD4, and 0.35% to 0.5% for memory CD8. Pairwise subsampling led to the expectation that sequencing depth would affect the degree of clonotype sharing among donors. Compared with non-shared clonotypes, the clonotypes found in all four sorted-subset donors had higher generation probabilities. Naive subsets generally had larger estimated clonotype richness than memory subsets did. Because the study included a small number of donors, the genetic and exposure-history diversity represented was limited.

The donors were healthy, HIV-negative adults with no recently reported acute infections or vaccinations. Every donor was a Caucasian adult residing in Nashville, Tennessee, USA. CD4+ T cells were enriched by magnetic negative selection, after which naive cells were positively selected on CD45RA and the negative fraction was taken as the memory subset. Blood was collected by leukapheresis, and PBMCs were isolated by Ficoll-Histopaque density gradient centrifugation and then cryopreserved in liquid nitrogen vapor phase. Analytical flow cytometry was used to check the purity and quantity of each magnetically sorted T cell population. From each sorted fraction, genomic DNA was isolated and quantified by UV absorbance on a Nanodrop 2000c. Points on this clone: Its antigen is currently not known. No much larger clone exists at a distance of one base, and base qualities are not known.

CDR1 and CDR2 were assigned from the germline V gene as SQVTM and ANQGSEA. From the cysteine through the phenylalanine, the CDR3 covers 14 amino acids. The DNA shown is the 42-base CDR3, in frame from base 1. The junction shows trimming of 7 bases on V and 2 bases on J, and the gene matches do not reach 5 bases of it. TCR CDR3 regions were amplified from genomic DNA by multiplex PCR using the deep immunoSEQ assay. Extracted genomic DNA from each cell subset was spread evenly across all wells of several immunoSEQ 96-well plates, with each plate serving as a replicate. For sorted subsets, each replicate PCR was loaded with about 0.2 ug genomic DNA, equivalent to about 33,000 T cell genomes. Purified libraries were quantified with a Qubit 3.0 fluorometer, sized on a Bioanalyzer 2100, and re-quantified with the KAPA Library Quantification kit. A separate single-read 150-cycle Illumina NextSeq 550 flow cell was used to sequence each immunoSEQ 96-well plate. In the source study's methods: Because the immunoSEQ output held only junctional sequences and lacked quality scores, the filtering could not match the filtering applied to full-length reads. Sequences were annotated with PyIR, a Python wrapper for IgBLAST v1.9, using IMGT germline references to assign V/J genes and CDR3. Reads were removed for weak V/J assignments (E-value above 1e-6), missing CDR3, stop codons, out-of-frame junctions, or ambiguous translated residues. V3J clonotypes were defined as sequences sharing an identical inferred V gene, J gene, and CDR3 amino acid sequence. To compute the percentage overlap between repertoires, the number of shared unique clonotypes was divided by the size of the smaller repertoire. Three approaches were used to assess repertoire richness: RTK rarefaction, the Chao1 estimator, and Recon v2.1 estimates of unobserved clonotypes. For all TCRbeta clonotypes obtained by the gDNA method from several donors, generation probabilities were computed with OLGA. TCRdb holds this immuneACCESS table with in-frame rearrangements only. Some clones are missing; in checked studies, unresolved V genes explain under half, and the rest has no known cause. The V and J calls and clone size were taken over from that table, and D and trimming were inferred from the DNA. Present in this sample are 1 million to 1.2 million clones, around 77% of which were seen just once. The top ten clonotypes cover 0.85% to 1% of the sample.

The chain is made from TRBV29-1 and TRBJ2-1; the junction holds 10 bases that match TRBD1. The sample comprised memory CD4+ T cells from PBMCs. The cell subset or site label on this specimen signifies: CD45RA-negative fraction. The clonotype was recovered from a man aged 18 to 29 in good health. Some clones in this sample may be carry-over from other donors' samples. The nucleotide sequence reads TGCAGCGCTAGAGGACAGGGGGCCTACAATGAGCAGTTCTTC. This is translated as CSARGQGAYNEQFF.